This T cell receptor (beta chain) is drawn from a study of blood T cell repertoires in COVID-19. At the level of the study: The cDNA or gDNA used as material had been derived from T cells, B-cell-depleted T cells, or PBMCs.

Here immunoSEQ multiplex PCR was the method, and the copy in TCRdb shows in-frame clones only, minus some. The sample records more than 200,000 clones, around 87% being singletons. This CDR3 spans 14 amino acids. Germline CDR1 and CDR2: LNHDA and SQIVND (reference sequence). V lost 5 bases and J 4 bases, leaving 14 bases between the germline ends. Participant age was about 18 to 100 years, and participants resided in roughly 24 US areas. The sequenced material came from PBMCs or T cells enriched from blood (not recorded which). The sequence came from a man aged 30 to 45 in a cohort exposed to, infected with or recovered from COVID-19 (not recorded which). The J gene is TRBJ1-2, the V gene TRBV19; TRBD1 might be the D (6 bases). CDR3 protein: CASSGQLTGYGYTF. The CDR3 nucleotides read TGTGCCAGTAGTGGACAGCTAACGGGCTATGGCTACACCTTC.